What follows are 16 T cell receptor beta chains derived from one specimen sequenced in a study of cytomegalovirus exposure and HLA in healthy donors (dated by TCRdb to about 2017). Libraries were made using the immunoSEQ multiplex PCR assay. For the multiplex PCR, a mixture combining 60 forward primers for TCR Vbeta segments and 13 reverse primers for TCR Jbeta segments was used. TCRdb provides this immuneACCESS table in a form limited to in-frame rearrangements. Some clones are lacking; in checked studies, under half of them reflect an unresolved V gene, and why the rest are absent is not known. Counted in this sample were 240,000 or so clones; approximately 82% of them appeared once. The ten biggest clones cover around 8.3% of the sample. The sample consisted of PBMCs. The receptors derive from a woman in her fifties or sixties in good health and CMV-seropositive.

The chain has TRBV7-9 and TRBJ1-2; D not resolved. V lost 5 bases and J lost 4, with 23 bases in between. CDR1 is SEHNR and CDR2 is FQNEAQ in the germline V gene (reference sequence). This CDR3 comprises 17 residues. CDR3 sequence reads: CASSKTPAPPGGYGYTF. DNA of the CDR3: TGTGCCAGCAGCAAAACTCCTGCCCCTCCCGGCGGCTATGGCTACACCTTC.

This clone was detected only a few times. Other DNA sequences within the sample encode an identical CDR3. J is TRBJ1-1 and V is TRBV28, with D uncertain. Germline lookup yields CDR1 MDHEN and CDR2 SYDVKM. This CDR3 contains 13 residues. V lost 1 base to trimming and J lost 4 bases, with 7 bases between them. The CDR3, as DNA: TGTGCCAGCAGTTTATTAGGAGGCACTGAAGCTTTCTTT. Residues: CASSLLGGTEAFF.

The chain has TRBV9 and TRBJ2-3; D is uncertain. CDR1 is SGDLS and CDR2 is YYNGEE in the germline V gene. V was trimmed by 0 bases and J by 3 bases, leaving 5 bases between them. The CDR3 length is 13 residues. The CDR3 reads CASSVAYTDTQYF. CDR3 nucleotide sequence: TGTGCCAGCAGCGTAGCTTATACAGATACGCAGTATTTT.

This clone was seen more than once but under ten times. This CDR3 is also generated by other DNA sequences in the sample. The chain links TRBV18 to TRBJ1-3, with D perhaps matching TRBD1 (5 bases). V lost 3 bases, J lost 0 bases, and 9 bases lay in between. Germline V gene lookup returns CDR1 KGHSH and CDR2 LQKENI. CDR3 length: 15 amino acids. CDR3 DNA sequence: TGTGCCAGCTCACCCCTAACAGGCTCTGGAAACACCATATATTTT. Protein sequence: CASSPLTGSGNTIYF.

The V call is TRBV7-6, the J call TRBJ2-7, with 7 positions matching TRBD1. With V trimmed by 3 bases and J by 1 base, 18 bases remained unmatched. Germline V gives CDR1 SGHVS, CDR2 FNYEAQ. This CDR3 region has 19 residues. The CDR3, as DNA: TGTGCCAGCAGCTTCCTCGGCAGGGGGAAGAACGGTTGGTCCTACGAGCAGTACTTC. Protein product: CASSFLGRGKNGWSYEQYF.

The V and J genes are TRBV6-1 and TRBJ1-1, with D uncertain. Trimming took off 5 bases at V and 2 bases at J, with 12 bases between the two ends. The germline CDR1 and CDR2 sequences are MNHNS and SASEGT. The CDR3 is made up of 14 amino acids. This CDR3 reads CASSIEQLNTEAFF. For the CDR3, the DNA is TGTGCCAGCAGTATAGAACAGCTAAACACTGAAGCTTTCTTT.

As to this clone: The junction does not match germline at one end; this may be a read error. DNA for the CDR3: TGTGCCAGCAGTTTAGAGCGGCCTGGGAACACCATATATTTT. This gives the protein CASSLERPGNTIYF. The chain combines TRBV28 with TRBJ1-3, with D uncertain. Germline V CDR1 and CDR2: MDHEN, SYDVKM. The CDR3 length is 14 residues.

J is TRBJ2-2 and V is TRBV7-9; 8 nucleotides align to TRBD1. This CDR3 spans 16 amino acids. Germline V gene sequence: CDR1 SEHNR, CDR2 FQNEAQ (reference sequence). The trim removed 6 bases at V and 4 bases at J, leaving 10 bases unmatched. As DNA, the CDR3 is TGTGCCAGCAGGCCTACAGGGGGAAGGGGCACCGGGGAGCTGTTTTTT. Translating gives CASRPTGGRGTGELFF.

The CDR3 spells CATQGIGAFF. DNA for the CDR3: TGTGCCACCCAGGGAATCGGAGCTTTCTTT. This rearrangement joins TRBV28 to TRBJ1-1; tentatively, D is TRBD1 (5 bases). The CDR3 is 10 residues long. V dropped 10 bases and J dropped 10 bases, with 13 bases sitting between them. CDR1 MDHEN and CDR2 SYDVKM come from the germline V gene.

The genes are TRBV20-1 and TRBJ2-1; maybe TRBD1 (5 bases). Germline V gene data show CDR1 as DFQATT and CDR2 as SNEGSKA (reference sequence). V gave up 5 bases and J gave up 4 bases, with 6 bases separating them. There are 11 residues in the CDR3. For the CDR3, the DNA is TGCAGTGCTGACAGATACAATGAGCAGTTCTTC. This gives the protein CSADRYNEQFF.

The chain joins TRBV7-3 to TRBJ2-3; a weak D match, TRBD1 (5 bases). CDR1 is SGHTA and CDR2 is FQGTGA in the germline V gene. The CDR3 contains 15 residues. Trimming pared 2 bases from V and 0 bases from J, leaving 9 bases between. CDR3 coding DNA: TGTGCCAGCAGCTTACTTGGGGCTAGCACAGATACGCAGTATTTT. Encoded protein: CASSLLGASTDTQYF. Complete variable domain (other parts from reference TRBV7-3 and TRBJ2-3): GAGVSQTPSNKVTEKGKYVELRCDPISGHTALYWYRQSLGQGPEFLIYFQGTGAADDSGLPNDRFFAVRPEGSVSTLKIQRTERGDSAVYLCASSLLGASTDTQYFGPGTRLTVL.

The rearrangement joins TRBV12-5 to TRBJ2-3; D is unresolved. Germline V CDR1 and CDR2: LGHNT, FRNRAP. This CDR3 contains 14 residues. With 3 bases removed from V and 4 bases from J, the gap between germline ends came to 11 bases. The chain's CDR3 is CASGFGGESDTQYF. The CDR3 bases are TGTGCTAGTGGTTTCGGCGGAGAATCAGATACGCAGTATTTT. Full variable domain (outside the CDR3, taken from reference TRBV12-5 and TRBJ2-3): DARVTQTPRHKVTEMGQEVTMRCQPILGHNTVFWYRQTMMQGLELLAYFRNRAPLDDSGMPKDRFSAEMPDATLATLKIQPSEPRDSAVYFCASGFGGESDTQYFGPGTRLTVL.

The chain carries TRBV6-1 and TRBJ2-3; unclear D gene. V lost 3 bases to trimming and J lost 0 bases, with 7 bases between them. Per germline, CDR1 MNHNS and CDR2 SASEGT. This CDR3 is built from 14 residues. The CDR3 region has the DNA TGTGCCAGCAGTGACAGGTCTAGCACAGATACGCAGTATTTT. Translation: CASSDRSSTDTQYF.

J is TRBJ2-2 and V is TRBV7-9; perhaps TRBD2 as D (6 bases). Germline values: CDR1 SEHNR, CDR2 FQNEAQ (reference sequence). This CDR3 spans 15 amino acids. V shed 5 bases and J shed 4 bases, with 14 bases lying between them. CDR3 in amino acids: CASSISGVGTGELFF. Written as DNA, the CDR3 is TGTGCCAGCAGCATTAGCGGTGTGGGCACCGGGGAGCTGTTTTTT.

The chain carries TRBV29-1 and TRBJ1-2; 11 bases are a match to TRBD1. The J segment lost 4 bases and the V segment lost 8 bases, leaving 6 bases of the junction unmatched. Per the germline V gene, CDR1 is SQVTM and CDR2 is ANQGSEA. The CDR3 has 13 residues. The CDR3: CSTRTGGGYGYTF. The CDR3 DNA is TGCAGCACCCGGACAGGGGGCGGCTATGGCTACACCTTC.

The chain links TRBV7-9 to TRBJ1-1; a possible D gene is TRBD1 (5 bases). Germline CDR1 is SEHNR and CDR2 is FQNEAQ (reference sequence). With 3 bases removed from V and 3 bases from J, the gap between germline ends came to 8 bases. This CDR3 has 13 residues. For the CDR3, the DNA is TGTGCCAGCAGCTTCGTCAGGGACACTGAAGCTTTCTTT. Residues: CASSFVRDTEAFF.